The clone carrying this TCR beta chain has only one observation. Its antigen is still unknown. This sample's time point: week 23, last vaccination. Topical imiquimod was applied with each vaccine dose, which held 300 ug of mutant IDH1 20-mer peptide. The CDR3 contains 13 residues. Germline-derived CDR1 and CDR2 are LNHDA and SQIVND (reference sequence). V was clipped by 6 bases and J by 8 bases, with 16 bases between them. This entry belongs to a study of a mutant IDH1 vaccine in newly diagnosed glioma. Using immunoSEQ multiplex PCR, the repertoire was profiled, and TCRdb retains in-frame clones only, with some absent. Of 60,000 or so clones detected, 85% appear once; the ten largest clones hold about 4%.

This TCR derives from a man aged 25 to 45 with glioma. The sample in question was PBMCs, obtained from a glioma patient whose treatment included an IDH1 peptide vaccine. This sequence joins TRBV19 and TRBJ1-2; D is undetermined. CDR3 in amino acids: CASSYQTHWGYTF. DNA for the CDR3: TGTGCCAGTAGCTACCAGACTCATTGGGGCTACACCTTC.